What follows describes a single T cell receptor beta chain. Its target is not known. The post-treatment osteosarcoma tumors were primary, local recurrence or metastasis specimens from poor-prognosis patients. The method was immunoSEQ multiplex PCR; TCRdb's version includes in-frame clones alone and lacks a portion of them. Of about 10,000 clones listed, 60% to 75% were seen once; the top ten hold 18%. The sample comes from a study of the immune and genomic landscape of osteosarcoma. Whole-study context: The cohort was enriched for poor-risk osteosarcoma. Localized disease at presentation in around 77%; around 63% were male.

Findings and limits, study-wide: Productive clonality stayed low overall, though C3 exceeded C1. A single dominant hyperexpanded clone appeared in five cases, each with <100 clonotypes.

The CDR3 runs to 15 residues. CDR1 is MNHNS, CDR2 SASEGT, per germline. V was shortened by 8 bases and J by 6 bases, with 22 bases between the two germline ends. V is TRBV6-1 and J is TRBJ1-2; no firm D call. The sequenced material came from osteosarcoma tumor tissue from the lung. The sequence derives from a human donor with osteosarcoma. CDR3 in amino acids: CASGYPGVLWDGYTF. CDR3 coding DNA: TGTGCCAGCGGCTACCCTGGGGTGCTCTGGGATGGCTACACCTTC.